The 17 T cell receptor beta chains below were found in one sample sequenced in a study of shared clonotypes between healthy human individuals. Method: immunoSEQ multiplex PCR; TCRdb's copy keeps in-frame clones and lacks some. Of some 630,000 clones in the sample, 55% to 75% are singletons; the top ten hold about 1.8%. Sequenced: memory CD4+ T cells sorted from blood. This sample's subset: CD45RA-negative fraction. These receptors all come from a young woman in good health.

Only a few counts were recorded for this clone. This chain connects TRBV10-1 to TRBJ2-7; 9 bases agree with TRBD2. The V gene end was trimmed by 0 bases and the J gene end by 6 bases; junction bases not matched to a gene: 6. CDR1 is WNHNN and CDR2 is SYGVQD in the germline V gene (reference sequence). The CDR3 length is 15 residues. The CDR3 sequence is CASSESRLAGPEQYF. The CDR3 region has the DNA TGCGCCAGCAGTGAGTCTCGGCTAGCGGGACCCGAGCAGTACTTC.

There are a few counts of this clone. The genes are TRBV29-1 and TRBJ1-2; D not resolved. In germline, CDR1 is SQVTM, CDR2 ANQGSEA. Trimming left V 2 bases short and J 0 bases short, with 10 bases between. The CDR3 extends over 14 amino acids. CDR3 sequence reads: CSVELDYTNYGYTF. CDR3 nucleotide sequence: TGCAGCGTTGAATTGGACTACACTAACTATGGCTACACCTTC.

This clone was found a few times. The genes are TRBV28 and TRBJ2-7; D might be TRBD2 (5 bases). This CDR3 is 16 amino acids long. V was trimmed by 6 bases and J by 0 bases, leaving 18 bases between them. Germline V gene sequence: CDR1 MDHEN, CDR2 SYDVKM. CDR3 sequence: CASRPGSYAGSYEQYF. DNA for the CDR3: TGTGCCAGCAGGCCGGGGTCCTACGCAGGCTCCTACGAGCAGTACTTC.

The sample holds many counts of this clone. The chain carries TRBV5-1 and TRBJ2-2; 7 bases line up with TRBD2. This CDR3 comprises 18 residues. Germline CDR1 is SGHRS and CDR2 is YFSETQ. V dropped 1 base and J dropped 0; count of bases not matched to a gene: 9. CDR3 in DNA: TGCGCCAGCAGCTTGACGGCGGGAGTAGGGGCGAACACCGGGGAGCTGTTTTTT. As protein: CASSLTAGVGANTGELFF.

CDR3 DNA: TGTGCCAGCAGACGAAGGACAGGGACCAGCTCTGGGGCCAACGTCCTGACTTTC. It specifies CASRRRTGTSSGANVLTF. The chain employs TRBV28 and TRBJ2-6; the match to TRBD1 covers 8 bases. Trimming cost V 6 bases and J 0 bases; bases outside gene matches: 10. The CDR3 loop spans 18 amino acids. The germline V gene has CDR1 MDHEN and CDR2 SYDVKM.

The chain employs TRBV6-5 and TRBJ2-6; D is undetermined. There are 15 residues in the CDR3. In germline, CDR1 is MNHEY, CDR2 SVGAGI. Trimming took 6 bases from V and 2 from J, leaving 11 bases between them. The CDR3 DNA is TGTGCCAGCAGACAGAGTATCGCTGGGGCCAACGTCCTGACTTTC. It translates to CASRQSIAGANVLTF.

Of note for this clone: The same CDR3 arises from other DNA sequences in this sample as well. This rearrangement joins TRBV10-3 to TRBJ2-5; D unresolved. Germline CDR1 reads ENHRY; CDR2 reads SYGVKD. Trimming removed 0 bases from V and 5 bases from J, with 4 bases in between. The CDR3 totals 12 residues. The CDR3 DNA is TGTGCCATCAGTGAGTCGATGGAGACCCAGTACTTC. Its protein is CAISESMETQYF.

This clone showed up just once. V is TRBV5-6 and J is TRBJ1-1, with TRBD1 as a possible D gene (5 bases). V lost 2 bases and J lost 5, with 13 bases in between. Germline V lookup: CDR1 SGHDT, CDR2 YYEEEE. The length of the CDR3 is 14 residues. CDR3 in DNA: TGTGCCAGCAGCTTCAGGGTCGGAGGAACTGAAGCTTTCTTT. It encodes CASSFRVGGTEAFF.

This clone was counted a single time. The J gene is TRBJ1-2, the V gene TRBV4-2, with D tentatively TRBD1 (5 bases). This CDR3 region has 15 residues. Trimming took off 5 bases at V and 3 bases at J, with 16 bases between the two ends. Germline V gives CDR1 LGHNA, CDR2 YNFKEQ. This CDR3 is CASSWGTEADYGYTF. The CDR3 nucleotides are TGTGCCAGCAGCTGGGGGACGGAGGCCGACTATGGCTACACCTTC.

This clone was found once. The CDR3 region is CASSQTGEKLFF. As DNA, the CDR3 is TGCGCCAGCAGCCAAACGGGTGAAAAACTGTTTTTT. The rearrangement uses TRBV5-1 and TRBJ1-4; D remains unclear. The V gene lost 4 bases and the J gene lost 7 bases, with 8 bases spanning the gap. The CDR3 has 12 amino acids. The germline V gene has CDR1 SGHRS and CDR2 YFSETQ.

The chain couples TRBV5-1 to TRBJ2-5; 7 nucleotides line up with TRBD1. The CDR3 contains 15 residues. J gave up 4 bases and V 0 bases, and 6 bases lay outside the gene matches. The germline CDR1 and CDR2 sequences are SGHRS and YFSETQ. CDR3 region: CASSLEGGLAETQYF. CDR3 DNA: TGCGCCAGCAGCTTGGAAGGGGGCCTCGCAGAGACCCAGTACTTC.

This sequence joins TRBV6-6 and TRBJ2-3; 10 bases fit TRBD2. With V trimmed by 2 bases and J by 6 bases, 8 bases remained unmatched. This CDR3 is built from 16 residues. CDR1 is MNHNY and CDR2 is SVGAGI in the germline V gene (reference sequence). The CDR3 loop is CASSYPSSGSRDTQYF. In DNA, the CDR3 is TGTGCCAGCAGTTACCCATCTAGCGGGAGTCGGGATACGCAGTATTTT.

The chain couples TRBV30 to TRBJ2-7, with 7 bases matching TRBD2. The germline V gene encodes CDR1 GTSNPN and CDR2 SVGIG (reference sequence). The length of the CDR3 is 13 residues. CDR3 bases: TGTGCGTTGGGGGGGGAGGGCTCCTACGAGCAGTACTTC. Translation: CALGGEGSYEQYF.

The chain has TRBV7-9 and TRBJ2-7; TRBD2 is a possible D gene (5 bases). V lost 3 bases and J lost 2, with 14 bases in between. This CDR3 is 15 amino acids long. The germline CDR1 and CDR2 sequences are SEHNR and FQNEAQ (reference sequence). The DNA of the CDR3 is TGTGCCAGCAGCTTGGGAGACCCCCCAGCCTACGAGCAGTACTTC. It codes for CASSLGDPPAYEQYF.

The CDR3 protein is CASRVDRGSYEQYF. DNA of the CDR3: TGTGCCAGCCGAGTAGACAGGGGGTCCTACGAGCAGTACTTC. The J gene is TRBJ2-7, the V gene TRBV19, with 9 bases matching TRBD1. The CDR3 has 14 amino acids. Germline V gene data show CDR1 as LNHDA and CDR2 as SQIVND (reference sequence). Germline trimming cut 9 bases from V and 1 base from J; bases unmatched to any gene: 7.

The genes are TRBV11-2 and TRBJ2-7, with D unresolved. This CDR3 is built from 14 residues. V was trimmed by 3 bases and J by 0 bases, leaving 9 bases between them. In germline, CDR1 is SGHAT, CDR2 FQNNGV. This CDR3 reads CASSFLGISYEQYF. Here the CDR3 DNA reads TGTGCCAGCAGCTTTTTAGGAATCTCCTACGAGCAGTACTTC.

This chain joins TRBV13 and TRBJ2-7, with 7 positions matching TRBD1. Per germline, CDR1 PRHDT and CDR2 FYEKMQ (reference sequence). Trimming took 4 bases from V and 9 from J; bases not matched to a gene: 9. The CDR3 has 13 amino acids. The CDR3 DNA is TGTGCCAGCAGCTCGACAGGGTCATGGGGGCAGTACTTC. This codes for CASSSTGSWGQYF.